These 31 T cell receptor beta chains share one sample of origin, sequenced in a study of blood T cell repertoires in COVID-19. Profiling relied on immunoSEQ multiplex PCR, and the TCRdb table lists in-frame clones only, not all of them. The table records 150,000 to 200,000 clones, around 84% of them present only once. Sequencing input: peripheral blood. These receptors originate from a woman over 75 with acute or convalescent COVID-19.

V and J are TRBV5-1 and TRBJ2-2; 8 nucleotides agree with TRBD1. This CDR3 region has 16 residues. Germline V gives CDR1 SGHRS, CDR2 YFSETQ. The V gene end was trimmed by 0 bases and the J gene end by 7 bases; junction bases not matched to a gene: 8. In nucleotides, the CDR3 is TGCGCCAGCAGCTTGGCCGCGAGACAGGGGCTCGGGGAGCTGTTTTTT. Translating it yields CASSLAARQGLGELFF.

The chain has TRBV27 and TRBJ1-1, with D uncertain. CDR3 length equals 16 residues. Looked up from germline, CDR1 is MNHEY and CDR2 is SMNVEV (reference sequence). V was trimmed by 5 bases and J by 5 bases, leaving 21 bases between them. The CDR3 sequence: CASSPPSRHGETEAFF. CDR3 sequence (DNA): TGTGCCAGCAGTCCACCCAGCCGTCATGGGGAGACTGAAGCTTTCTTT.

The genes are TRBV19 and TRBJ1-2; no firm D call. The V gene's germline CDR1 is LNHDA and CDR2 SQIVND (reference sequence). V dropped 1 base and J dropped 3 bases, with 15 bases sitting between them. The CDR3 extends over 16 amino acids. This chain's CDR3 is CASSIGSGDYYYGYTF. The CDR3 region has the DNA TGTGCCAGTAGTATAGGTTCCGGAGATTATTACTATGGCTACACCTTC.

V gene TRBV6-6 combines with J gene TRBJ1-2; 10 nucleotides agree with TRBD1. This CDR3 spans 13 amino acids. Unmatched junction bases numbered 3, after V lost 5 bases and J lost 6 bases. The germline V gene encodes CDR1 MNHNY and CDR2 SVGAGI (reference sequence). The CDR3 loop is CASSQDRGNGYTF. DNA for the CDR3: TGTGCCAGCAGTCAGGACAGGGGGAATGGCTACACCTTC.

The chain has TRBV6-5 and TRBJ2-2; 8 bases align to TRBD1. Germline CDR1 and CDR2: MNHEY and SVGAGI. This CDR3 region has 13 residues. With V trimmed by 8 bases and J by 3 bases, 2 bases remained unmatched. CDR3 sequence reads: CASETGDTGELFF. The CDR3 nucleotides are TGTGCCAGCGAGACAGGGGACACCGGGGAGCTGTTTTTT.

The chain combines TRBV10-2 with TRBJ2-7; D remains ambiguous. Germline CDR1 is WSHSY and CDR2 is SAAADI. V was shortened by 5 bases and J by 3 bases, with 8 bases between the two germline ends. This CDR3 contains 12 residues. CDR3: CASSNGYYEQYF. CDR3 nucleotide sequence: TGCGCCAGCAGTAACGGTTACTACGAGCAGTACTTC.

This clone was observed a few times. The chain has TRBV10-3 and TRBJ1-2; possibly TRBD1 for D (5 bases). This CDR3 region has 15 residues. Germline V gene data show CDR1 as ENHRY and CDR2 as SYGVKD. Trimming stripped 10 bases from V and 2 bases from J, with 20 bases between. The CDR3 nucleotides read TGTGCCACTCAGGACCACGCGGGACTGAACTATGGCTACACCTTC. This translates into CATQDHAGLNYGYTF.

This clone was seen just once. The chain links TRBV10-3 to TRBJ1-2; the match to TRBD1 covers 12 bases. Germline loops: CDR1 ENHRY, CDR2 SYGVKD. The CDR3 spans 14 residues. The V and J ends lost 5 bases and 10 bases, in that order; junction bases with no gene match: 8. The CDR3 spells CAISTGTGGSVYTF. DNA of the CDR3: TGTGCCATCAGTACCGGGACAGGGGGCTCCGTCTACACCTTC.

The chain joins TRBV4-1 to TRBJ2-7; TRBD1 is a possible D gene (6 bases). The CDR3 is 13 amino acids. Trimming removed 0 bases at V and 10 bases at J, with 13 bases between. Germline CDR1 MGHRA, CDR2 YSYEKL. CDR3 protein: CASSQEWTARQYF. In DNA form, the CDR3 reads TGCGCCAGCAGCCAAGAGTGGACAGCGAGACAGTACTTC.

The chain recombines TRBV7-6 with TRBJ2-1; 11 nucleotides line up with TRBD2. In germline, CDR1 is SGHVS, CDR2 FNYEAQ. After removal of 5 bases from V and 3 bases from J, the junction contained 3 bases not matched to a gene. This CDR3 is 15 amino acids long. The CDR3 reads CASSQTSGNYNEQFF. CDR3 bases: TGTGCCAGCAGCCAGACTAGCGGGAACTACAATGAGCAGTTCTTC. The full variable domain, in which reference TRBV7-6 and TRBJ2-1 provide the parts outside the CDR3, is GAGVSQSPRYKVTKRGQDVALRCDPISGHVSLYWYRQALGQGPEFLTYFNYEAQQDKSGLPNDRFSAERPEGSISTLTIQRTEQRDSAMYRCASSQTSGNYNEQFFGPGTRLTVL.

This clone was observed a handful of times. V usage is TRBV28 and J usage is TRBJ2-2, with 7 bases fitting TRBD2. This CDR3 has 15 amino acids. Germline-derived CDR1 and CDR2 are MDHEN and SYDVKM. With 2 bases clipped from V and 5 bases from J, the junction kept 5 bases outside the gene matches. The CDR3 bases are TGTGCCAGCAGTTTAGTCGCGGGAGATACCGGGGAGCTGTTTTTT. This gives the protein CASSLVAGDTGELFF.

The V gene is TRBV5-4, the J gene TRBJ2-3; D may be TRBD2 (6 bases). V was cut by 4 bases and J by 0 bases, with 18 bases left in between. Germline V lookup: CDR1 SGHNT, CDR2 YYREEE (reference sequence). The CDR3 sequence is 17 residues long. The CDR3 loop reads CASSPRGARASTDTQYF. In DNA, the CDR3 is TGTGCCAGCAGCCCTCGCGGGGCTAGGGCTAGCACAGATACGCAGTATTTT.

V gene TRBV2 combines with J gene TRBJ2-7, with a weak D call TRBD1 (6 bases). The CDR3 is 15 residues long. Trimming shortened V by 2 bases and J by 0 bases, and 11 bases separated the two germline ends. Germline lookup yields CDR1 SNHLY and CDR2 FYNNEI. The CDR3 DNA reads as TGTGCCAGCAGTGAAACGGACAGTTTCTCCTACGAGCAGTACTTC. Protein product: CASSETDSFSYEQYF.

This clone was seen more than once but under ten times. The rearrangement links TRBV5-8 to TRBJ1-2, with 9 nucleotides matching TRBD1. With 4 bases clipped from V and 4 bases from J, the junction kept 5 bases outside the gene matches. Looked up from germline, CDR1 is SGHTS and CDR2 is YDEGEE. The CDR3 runs 14 residues. CDR3: CASSQADRGYGYTF. The CDR3 bases are TGTGCCAGCAGCCAAGCGGACAGGGGCTATGGCTACACCTTC.

Only a few counts were recorded for this clone. The genes are TRBV28 and TRBJ2-2, with TRBD1 identical over 8 bases. The junction had 8 bases not matched to a gene; V was cut back by 6 bases and J by 2 bases. Germline V gene lookup returns CDR1 MDHEN and CDR2 SYDVKM. The length of the CDR3 is 16 residues. The CDR3 loop reads CASRSSQGANTGELFF. The CDR3 DNA is TGTGCCAGCAGGAGCAGCCAGGGGGCAAACACCGGGGAGCTGTTTTTT.

This chain links TRBV19 with TRBJ1-5, with 8 bases matching TRBD1. CDR1 and CDR2 from the germline V gene are LNHDA and SQIVND (reference sequence). The length of the CDR3 is 15 residues. Unmatched junction bases numbered 10, after V lost 6 bases and J lost 6 bases. The DNA for the CDR3 is TGTGCCAGTAGCTTACAGGGGGAGGTCGGTCAGCCCCAGCATTTT. Translating it yields CASSLQGEVGQPQHF.

The V call is TRBV6-2 or TRBV6-3, the J call TRBJ1-5, with 10 bases identical to TRBD1. Germline-derived CDR1 and CDR2 are MNHEY and SVGEGT. This CDR3 spans 16 amino acids. Trimming took 6 bases from V and 2 from J; bases not matched to a gene: 7. CDR3 sequence (DNA): TGTGCCAGCAGCCGAACCGGGACAGGGGGCAATCAGCCCCAGCATTTT. Protein: CASSRTGTGGNQPQHF.

This clone was found once. The chain joins TRBV7-6 to TRBJ2-1; D unresolved. This CDR3 has 16 amino acids. V was pared by 5 bases and J by 0 bases, with 14 bases between. Germline CDR1 is SGHVS and CDR2 is FNYEAQ. CDR3 sequence (DNA): TGTGCCAGCAGCCCAAGGCGGATGAGCTCCTACAATGAGCAGTTCTTC. This codes for CASSPRRMSSYNEQFF.

The chain recombines TRBV29-1 with TRBJ2-3; 9 positions match TRBD2. Germline CDR1 SQVTM, CDR2 ANQGSEA. The CDR3 is 14 residues long. V was clipped by 3 bases and J by 4 bases; unmatched bases: 5. The chain's CDR3 is CSVESSGIPDTQYF. CDR3 DNA sequence: TGCAGCGTTGAGTCTAGCGGGATCCCAGATACGCAGTATTTT.

The genes are TRBV18 and TRBJ2-7; the D is unclear. Per germline, CDR1 KGHSH and CDR2 LQKENI. The CDR3 totals 14 residues. Trimming took off 3 bases at V and 2 bases at J, with 11 bases between the two ends. In DNA form, the CDR3 reads TGTGCCAGCTCACCGCCCGCGGATACCTACGAGCAGTACTTC. Translated, it gives CASSPPADTYEQYF. Looking up the rest from reference TRBV18 and TRBJ2-7 gives the full variable domain: NAGVMQNPRHLVRRRGQEARLRCSPMKGHSHVYWYRQLPEEGLKFMVYLQKENIIDESGMPKERFSAEFPKEGPSILRIQQVVRGDSAAYFCASSPPADTYEQYFGPGTRLTVT.

This rearrangement joins TRBV29-1 to TRBJ1-1, with TRBD1 matching over 11 bases. Germline CDR1 and CDR2: SQVTM and ANQGSEA. The CDR3 runs to 13 residues. V was clipped by 6 bases and J by 2 bases; unmatched bases: 2. Written as DNA, the CDR3 is TGCAGCGTCGGGACAGGGGGAAACACTGAAGCTTTCTTT. Protein product: CSVGTGGNTEAFF.

The chain carries TRBV4-1 and TRBJ1-1, with D unresolved. This CDR3 has 15 amino acids. Trimming removed 1 base from V and 6 bases from J, with 15 bases in between. Germline V lookup: CDR1 MGHRA, CDR2 YSYEKL. CDR3 in DNA: TGCGCCAGCAGCCAAGCGGAGGGTCTTTTCCCTGAAGCTTTCTTT. Its protein is CASSQAEGLFPEAFF.

For the CDR3, the DNA is TGTGCCAGCAGCCCAGGGGGCGAATCCTACGAGCAGTACTTC. Translation: CASSPGGESYEQYF. The J gene is TRBJ2-7, the V gene TRBV5-4; 8 nucleotides agree with TRBD1. The germline gives CDR1 SGHNT, CDR2 YYREEE (reference sequence). The CDR3 covers 14 residues. V lost 4 bases to trimming and J lost 1 base; unmatched junction nucleotides: 4.

The V and J genes are TRBV7-6 and TRBJ2-7; the match to TRBD2 covers 11 bases. The CDR3 totals 18 residues. The junction had 13 bases not matched to a gene; V was cut back by 0 bases and J by 6 bases. Germline V CDR1 and CDR2: SGHVS, FNYEAQ. The DNA of the CDR3 is TGTGCCAGCAGCTTAGCCAGGACTAGCGGGCGCGCTTTTTTCGAGCAGTACTTC. It codes for CASSLARTSGRAFFEQYF.

J is TRBJ2-1 and V is TRBV18; D is possibly TRBD2 (5 bases). The V gene lost 5 bases and the J gene lost 13 bases, with 12 bases spanning the gap. Germline V gene lookup returns CDR1 KGHSH and CDR2 LQKENI. The CDR3 sequence is 11 residues long. The CDR3 sequence: CASSSPSLQFF. The CDR3 DNA reads as TGTGCCAGCTCATCGCCTAGCCTTCAGTTCTTC.

This chain uses TRBV19 with TRBJ2-7; 8 bases line up with TRBD1. Germline V gene lookup returns CDR1 LNHDA and CDR2 SQIVND (reference sequence). The ends lost 6 bases at V and 3 bases at J; junction bases unmatched: 10. The length of the CDR3 is 15 residues. The CDR3 DNA is TGTGCCAGTAGATCCTCCGGGACAGGTCGCTACGAGCAGTACTTC. Its translation is CASRSSGTGRYEQYF.

This clone was counted a single time. CDR3 sequence: CASSTLGTVSYEQYF. The CDR3 DNA reads TGTGCCAGCAGCACCCTCGGGACAGTCTCCTACGAGCAGTACTTC. J is TRBJ2-7 and V is TRBV21-1; TRBD1 is the table's D call and was not checked against the DNA. TRBV21-1 corresponds to a pseudogene. This CDR3 region has 15 residues.

In its sample, this clone was seen a few times. The chain couples TRBV30 to TRBJ1-5, with D uncertain. CDR1 and CDR2 (germline): GTSNPN, SVGIG (reference sequence). V was cut by 2 bases and J by 7 bases, with 9 bases left in between. This CDR3 is built from 12 residues. The CDR3 loop is CAWSFDGQPQHF. CDR3 nucleotides: TGTGCCTGGAGTTTTGACGGGCAGCCCCAGCATTTT.

The chain is built from TRBV27 and TRBJ1-6, with 9 positions matching TRBD1. The CDR3 spans 16 residues. The junction had 2 bases not matched to a gene; V was cut back by 1 base and J by 4 bases. CDR1 MNHEY and CDR2 SMNVEV come from the germline V gene (reference sequence). CDR3 amino acids: CASSLWGQGYNSPLHF. CDR3 nucleotide sequence: TGTGCCAGCAGTTTATGGGGACAGGGTTATAATTCACCCCTCCACTTT.

The rearrangement joins TRBV13 to TRBJ2-7, with D perhaps TRBD1 (6 bases). This CDR3 is built from 16 residues. The ends were cut back, 4 bases at V and 0 bases at J, with 16 bases in the middle. The germline V gene has CDR1 PRHDT and CDR2 FYEKMQ (reference sequence). The CDR3 sequence is CASSSPGRRGSYEQYF. The CDR3 coding sequence is TGTGCCAGCAGCTCACCTGGACGCAGGGGCTCCTACGAGCAGTACTTC. Looking up the rest from reference TRBV13 and TRBJ2-7 gives the full variable domain: AAGVIQSPRHLIKEKRETATLKCYPIPRHDTVYWYQQGPGQDPQFLISFYEKMQSDKGSIPDRFSAQQFSDYHSELNMSSLELGDSALYFCASSSPGRRGSYEQYFGPGTRLTVT.

The chain recombines TRBV5-8 with TRBJ2-7; no firm D call. Trimming took off 0 bases at V and 2 bases at J, with 12 bases between the two ends. The CDR3 totals 15 residues. Germline-derived CDR1 and CDR2 are SGHTS and YDEGEE. The CDR3, as DNA: TGTGCCAGCAGCTTGGGCTTGAGCCCTACCTACGAGCAGTACTTC. Encoded protein: CASSLGLSPTYEQYF.